This T cell receptor beta chain is from a study of blood T cell repertoires in COVID-19. On the study more broadly: Whether acute or convalescent, the COVID-19 samples came from the United States, Italy and Spain. PBMCs, B-cell-depleted T cells, or T cells provided the cDNA or gDNA that made up the material.

Per the study methods: Quantification of nucleated cells was approximated via reference gene primer amplification. Generated by immunoSEQ multiplex PCR, the TCRdb table keeps only in-frame clones and is missing some. V and J calls and clone size are as listed in that table; D and trimming were resolved from the DNA. Among some 42,000 clones, around 90% were seen once, and the ten largest hold approximately 3%. From germline, CDR1 is SGHRS and CDR2 YFSETQ. The CDR3 contains 14 residues. V gave up 7 bases and J gave up 5 bases; unmatched junction bases: 11. The chain uses TRBV5-1 and TRBJ2-7; 8 bases align to TRBD2. The sequenced material came from peripheral blood. The sequence came from a man aged 50 or older with active COVID-19. For the CDR3, the DNA is TGCGCCAGCTGCCCGGGGGGGCAGCGTAACGAGCAGTACTTC. Its translation is CASCPGGQRNEQYF.